This is a list of T cell receptor beta chains from one sample in a study of pediatric ulcerative colitis. The table came from immunoSEQ multiplex PCR; TCRdb's copy has only in-frame clones and leaves some out. The data hold around 68,000 clones, with 77% observed a single time. The material sequenced was blood. All receptors derive from a boy younger than 18 with moderate ulcerative colitis. CDR3s include the opening cysteine and the closing phenylalanine or tryptophan. The D gene is left open where the match is weak. Clone size is stated in some rows and not others, as once, few, many or a class when expanded.

J	size	D	V	CDR3	DNA
TRBJ2-7	.	.	TRBV9	CASSPGIKVGEQYF	TGTGCCAGCAGCCCGGGAATTAAGGTGGGCGAGCAGTACTTC
TRBJ2-3	few	.	TRBV18	CASTSLSFADTQYF	TGTGCCAGCACGTCCCTAAGTTTCGCAGATACGCAGTATTTT
TRBJ1-1	.	.	TRBV7-9	CASSSLGPGAEAFF	TGTGCCAGCAGCTCTTTGGGACCTGGGGCTGAAGCTTTCTTT
TRBJ2-3	.	TRBD2	TRBV30	CATTSGPRQDTQYF	TGTGCTACAACTAGCGGTCCAAGGCAAGATACGCAGTATTTT
TRBJ1-1	few	.	TRBV5-1	CASSFIATEAFF	TGCGCCAGCAGCTTCATAGCCACTGAAGCTTTCTTT
TRBJ1-1	.	TRBD1	TRBV15	CATSYARAGGTEAFF	TGTGCCACCAGCTATGCTCGGGCAGGGGGCACTGAAGCTTTCTTT
TRBJ2-1	.	TRBD1	TRBV5-1	CASSLGTDNEQFF	TGCGCCAGCAGCCTAGGGACAGACAATGAGCAGTTCTTC
TRBJ1-5	.	TRBD1	TRBV28	CASNLQGARNQPQHF	TGTGCCAGCAACCTACAGGGGGCTCGCAATCAGCCCCAGCATTTT
TRBJ2-7	.	.	TRBV9	CASSEGMEGHYEQYF	TGTGCCAGCAGCGAGGGAATGGAGGGCCATTACGAGCAGTACTTC
TRBJ1-1	once	.	TRBV9	CASSVGPPTMEAFF	TGTGCCAGCAGCGTAGGACCGCCGACAATGGAAGCTTTCTTT
TRBJ2-1	.	.	TRBV30	CAWGPGVDFGQFF	TGTGCCTGGGGTCCCGGGGTGGACTTTGGGCAGTTCTTC
TRBJ2-5	.	TRBD1	TRBV5-4	CASTRGPQGSTQYF	TGTGCCAGCACCCGCGGCCCACAGGGGTCGACCCAGTACTTC
TRBJ1-2	.	.	TRBV7-3	CASSLNRDYGYTF	TGTGCCAGCAGCTTAAACAGGGACTATGGCTACACCTTC
TRBJ2-7	.	.	TRBV11-2	CASSLEGRRAPYEQYF	TGTGCCAGCAGCTTAGAGGGTCGGCGGGCACCCTACGAGCAGTACTTC
TRBJ2-5	.	TRBD1	TRBV9	CASSTQGTAQETQYF	TGTGCCAGCAGCACCCAAGGGACAGCCCAAGAGACCCAGTACTTC
TRBJ2-1	.	.	TRBV7-3	CASSFRRGPYNEQFF	TGTGCCAGCAGCTTTCGGCGGGGTCCCTACAATGAGCAGTTCTTC
TRBJ2-3	.	TRBD1	TRBV5-1	CASSQLTGADTQYF	TGCGCCAGCAGCCAACTTACAGGGGCAGATACGCAGTATTTT
TRBJ2-1	few	.	TRBV9	CASSVGSQYGFEQFF	TGTGCCAGCAGCGTAGGTAGCCAGTATGGTTTCGAGCAGTTCTTC
TRBJ1-1	.	.	TRBV7-2	CASSPLSRVGTEAFF	TGTGCCAGCAGCCCACTGTCCAGGGTGGGCACTGAAGCTTTCTTT
TRBJ1-6	few	.	TRBV27	CASSLLGNPINSPLHF	TGTGCCAGCAGTTTATTGGGGAATCCTATTAATTCACCCCTCCACTTT
TRBJ2-7	.	.	TRBV15	CATSRDRVVKYF	TGTGCCACCAGCAGAGATCGGGTGGTCAAGTACTTC
TRBJ1-4	.	TRBD1	TRBV7-9	CASSSGGRDGVKLFF	TGTGCCAGCAGCTCAGGGGGTCGAGACGGGGTAAAACTGTTTTTT
TRBJ1-4	.	TRBD1	TRBV2	CASSPGQGGEKLFF	TGTGCCAGCAGCCCGGGACAGGGGGGTGAAAAACTGTTTTTT
TRBJ1-2	once	.	TRBV7-3	CASSLSQRDRDGYTF	TGTGCCAGCAGCTTAAGTCAGAGAGACCGGGATGGCTACACCTTC
TRBJ2-7	.	.	TRBV19	CASSKLTPPYEQYF	TGTGCCAGTAGCAAACTGACGCCTCCCTACGAGCAGTACTTC
TRBJ1-4	.	.	TRBV18	CASSQDGLAATNEKLFF	TGTGCCAGCTCACAAGACGGACTGGCAGCAACTAATGAAAAACTGTTTTTT
TRBJ2-7	.	TRBD2	TRBV4-2	CASSQRTSGRATYEQYF	TGTGCCAGCAGCCAACGGACTAGCGGGAGAGCAACCTACGAGCAGTACTTC
TRBJ2-4	.	.	TRBV6-6	CASSYRQQAKNIQYF	TGTGCCAGCAGTTACCGGCAGCAGGCGAAAAACATTCAGTACTTC
TRBJ1-1	.	.	TRBV5-4	CASTLAQANTEAFF	TGTGCCAGCACCTTAGCACAGGCGAACACTGAAGCTTTCTTT
TRBJ2-7	.	.	TRBV11-2	CASSHNSLDYEQYF	TGTGCCAGCAGCCATAATTCTCTGGACTACGAGCAGTACTTC
TRBJ2-7	.	TRBD2	TRBV6-6	CASSNGLATTYEQYF	TGTGCCAGCAGCAACGGACTAGCGACGACCTACGAGCAGTACTTC
TRBJ1-1	.	.	TRBV10-3	CAISESVISPEAFF	TGTGCCATCAGTGAGTCGGTGATAAGCCCTGAAGCTTTCTTT
TRBJ2-3	.	TRBD1	TRBV29-1	CSVEGGGTGGGTDTQYF	TGCAGCGTTGAAGGAGGCGGGACAGGGGGCGGCACAGATACGCAGTATTTT
TRBJ2-3	.	.	TRBV15	CASREYSTDTQYF	TGTGCCTCACGGGAGTATAGCACAGATACGCAGTATTTT
TRBJ1-4	.	TRBD1	TRBV5-1	CASSSRGLDEKLFF	TGCGCCAGCAGTTCCAGGGGGCTAGATGAAAAACTGTTTTTT
TRBJ2-7	once	.	TRBV11-2	CASRPTLGRTYEQYF	TGTGCCAGCAGACCCACCCTCGGAAGGACCTACGAGCAGTACTTC
TRBJ2-3	.	.	TRBV29-1	CSVEDGMDATDTQYF	TGCAGCGTTGAAGACGGAATGGACGCCACAGATACGCAGTATTTT
TRBJ1-2	few	.	TRBV25-1	CASSDLSSYGYTF	TGTGCCAGCAGTGACCTCTCCTCCTATGGCTACACCTTC
TRBJ1-2	.	.	TRBV6-1	CASILRDRYGYTF	TGTGCCAGCATCCTCAGGGACCGCTATGGCTACACCTTC
TRBJ2-6	.	.	TRBV7-9	CASPVTGRWGANVLTF	TGTGCCAGCCCCGTGACAGGACGGTGGGGGGCCAACGTCCTGACTTTC
TRBJ1-2	.	.	TRBV2	CASSYLLGRANYGYTF	TGTGCCAGCAGTTATCTTCTAGGGCGTGCTAACTATGGCTACACCTTC
TRBJ1-2	.	.	TRBV4-1	CASTYNQGSNYGYTF	TGCGCCAGCACCTACAATCAGGGCTCTAACTATGGCTACACCTTC
TRBJ2-7	.	.	TRBV6-5	CASIRSRYEQYF	TGTGCCAGCATTAGGAGTCGGTACGAGCAGTACTTC
TRBJ2-7	few	TRBD2	TRBV7-9	CASSLVAGVRSYEQYF	TGTGCCAGCAGCTTAGTAGCGGGAGTGCGCTCCTACGAGCAGTACTTC
TRBJ2-1	.	.	TRBV10-3	CAISESGTDEQFF	TGTGCCATCAGTGAGTCGGGGACGGATGAGCAGTTCTTC
TRBJ2-3	.	TRBD2	TRBV11-3	CASSSKAGGILTDTQYF	TGTGCCAGCAGCTCAAAAGCGGGGGGGATCCTCACAGATACGCAGTATTTT
TRBJ1-1	.	.	TRBV7-6	CASSLALLFGAFF	TGTGCCAGCAGCTTAGCGCTTCTTTTCGGAGCTTTCTTT
TRBJ2-7	few	.	TRBV6-1	CASSEGHEQYF	TGTGCCAGCAGTGAAGGACACGAGCAGTACTTC
TRBJ1-6	once	TRBD1	TRBV27	CASSLRFGQGARSPLHF	TGTGCCAGCAGTTTACGGTTCGGGCAGGGGGCTCGCTCACCCCTCCACTTT
TRBJ2-5	.	.	TRBV13	CASSRGVVQETQYF	TGTGCCAGCAGCCGGGGTGTAGTTCAAGAGACCCAGTACTTC
TRBJ2-7	.	TRBD1	TRBV5-5	CASSLRAGGFYEQYF	TGTGCCAGCAGCTTGAGGGCAGGGGGTTTCTACGAGCAGTACTTC
TRBJ2-1	.	TRBD2	TRBV29-1	CSDGGSHYNEQFF	TGCAGCGACGGCGGGAGCCACTACAATGAGCAGTTCTTC
TRBJ1-1	.	.	TRBV4-3	CASSQQQHLNTEAFF	TGCGCCAGCAGCCAACAACAGCATTTGAACACTGAAGCTTTCTTT
TRBJ1-1	.	TRBD1	TRBV30	CAWTRQGDTEAFF	TGTGCCTGGACTAGACAGGGGGACACTGAAGCTTTCTTT